This passage covers 10 T cell receptor beta chains from one sample sequenced in a study of T cells in Graves' hyperthyroidism and ophthalmopathy. TCR beta CDR3 regions were amplified from RNA. Initially, a first-round RT-PCR of the TCR CDR3 employed the HTBI primer set. TCRdb reanalysed the multiplex PCR reads using MiXCR and keeps one entry per CDR3 protein. Of about 500,000 distinct CDR3 sequences in the sample, approximately 15% were seen once. Material: blood. Receptor source: a woman aged 18-29 years with Graves' hyperthyroidism.

The chain recombines TRBV20-1 with TRBJ1-1; TRBD1 matches at 7 bases. The germline V gene has CDR1 DFQATT and CDR2 SNEGSKA (reference sequence). V dropped 3 bases and J dropped 6; count of bases not matched to a gene: 10. This CDR3 spans 14 amino acids. CDR3 bases: TGCAGTGCTAGCTCGACAGGGACCGTTGCTGAAGCTTTCTTT. Its translation: CSASSTGTVAEAFF.

This clonotype was seen ten or more times. The chain recombines TRBV7-3 with TRBJ1-2; no clear D. CDR1 is SGHTA and CDR2 is FQGTGA in the germline V gene. The ends were cut back, 5 bases at V and 4 bases at J, with 11 bases in the middle. The CDR3 loop spans 13 amino acids. This CDR3 is CASSPGVSYGYTF. The CDR3 DNA sequence: TGTGCCAGCAGCCCCGGGGTTTCCTATGGCTACACCTTC.

This rearrangement joins TRBV19 to TRBJ1-2; D perhaps matches TRBD1 (6 bases). This CDR3 is built from 14 residues. The germline V gene has CDR1 LNHDA and CDR2 SQIVND (reference sequence). V was shortened by 10 bases and J by 2 bases, with 17 bases between the two germline ends. CDR3 nucleotide sequence: TGTGCCACGAAAGGACAGAGATTGAACTATGGCTACACCTTC. This translates into CATKGQRLNYGYTF.

The table lists this clonotype with a few counts. The CDR3 DNA is TGTGCCAGTTTGCCATCCCCAAGCGGGAGATTCTACAATGAGCAGTTCTTC. It yields the protein CASLPSPSGRFYNEQFF. The chain carries TRBV6-2 or TRBV6-3 and TRBJ2-1, with TRBD2 identical over 8 bases. V gave up 9 bases and J gave up 3 bases; unmatched junction bases: 16. Germline V gene lookup returns CDR1 MNHEY and CDR2 SVGEGT. The CDR3 totals 17 residues.

J is TRBJ1-2 and V is TRBV7-9; D is possibly TRBD1 (5 bases). The CDR3 sequence is 14 residues long. V was shortened by 1 base and J by 4 bases, with 10 bases between the two germline ends. The germline V gene has CDR1 SEHNR and CDR2 FQNEAQ (reference sequence). The CDR3 DNA sequence: TGTGCCAGCAGCTTAGGTTCGGGGACCTATGGCTACACCTTC. Its translation is CASSLGSGTYGYTF.

This clonotype turned up a few times. In nucleotides, the CDR3 is TGTGCCAGCAGCTTGGGTGGCTTTAGCAATCAGCCCCAGCATTTT. Translated, it gives CASSLGGFSNQPQHF. The chain is built from TRBV5-6 and TRBJ1-5, with unresolved D. CDR3 length equals 15 residues. The germline V and J ends were trimmed by 0 bases and 0 bases, with 7 bases remaining between them. Germline V gene data show CDR1 as SGHDT and CDR2 as YYEEEE.

In its sample, this clonotype was seen many times. The chain employs TRBV30 and TRBJ2-7, with D hard to call. V gave up 2 bases and J gave up 2 bases, with 7 bases separating them. Germline V gene lookup returns CDR1 GTSNPN and CDR2 SVGIG (reference sequence). There are 12 residues in the CDR3. The CDR3 protein is CAWSSSTYEQYF. The CDR3 nucleotides read TGTGCCTGGAGTTCCTCGACCTACGAGCAGTACTTC.

This clonotype was seen a handful of times. The CDR3 here is CASSPSQGGHGYTF. The CDR3 DNA reads as TGTGCCAGCAGTCCCTCCCAGGGAGGCCATGGCTACACCTTC. The chain recombines TRBV6-1 with TRBJ1-2; maybe TRBD1 (5 bases). The CDR3 loop spans 14 amino acids. Trimming cost V 5 bases and J 6 bases, with 16 bases left between them. Germline values: CDR1 MNHNS, CDR2 SASEGT.

The sample holds many counts of this clonotype. The chain couples TRBV6-5 to TRBJ1-1; D might be TRBD1 (5 bases). The CDR3 consists of 16 residues. Trimming stripped 2 bases from V and 5 bases from J, with 18 bases between. CDR1 and CDR2 from the germline V gene are MNHEY and SVGAGI. Written as DNA, the CDR3 is TGTGCCAGCAGTTACCCAAGCGCAGGCGGGGCAACTGAAGCTTTCTTT. As protein: CASSYPSAGGATEAFF.

The V and J genes are TRBV5-1 and TRBJ2-3, with D maybe TRBD1 (5 bases). Germline loops: CDR1 SGHRS, CDR2 YFSETQ. This CDR3 contains 13 residues. V was pared by 2 bases and J by 8 bases, with 12 bases between. The CDR3 here is CASSFSRAGTQYF. CDR3 DNA sequence: TGCGCCAGCAGCTTCAGCAGGGCAGGTACGCAGTATTTT.